Given below is one T cell receptor (beta chain) in context. What it recognizes is unknown. The data were taken from a study of neoadjuvant anti-PD-1 for oral cavity cancer. Study information: Patients without progression got a fourth dose around day 43.

The trim removed 0 bases at V and 2 bases at J, leaving 2 bases unmatched. CDR3 length: 15 amino acids. Germline-derived CDR1 and CDR2 are ENHRY and SYGVKD. Method: immunoSEQ multiplex PCR; TCRdb's copy keeps in-frame clones and lacks some. The sample holds around 14,000 clones, around 66% seen once. Time point meaning: after neoadjuvant nivolumab, at surgical resection. Study-wide points: Higher pretreatment Treg/Th17 ratios tracked higher pretreatment blood clonality. Each response group had just a few patients in TCR analyses. Post-nivolumab, blood T cell clonality was significantly elevated in non-responders.

The origin of this receptor is a person between 40 and 85 years old with oral cavity squamous cell carcinoma. The chain recombines TRBV10-3 with TRBJ2-7; the match to TRBD1 covers 9 bases. This sample comprised PBMCs, obtained after nivolumab (anti-PD-1) treatment. The CDR3: CAISESRTGAYEQYF. The CDR3 bases are TGTGCCATCAGTGAGTCTCGGACAGGGGCCTACGAGCAGTACTTC.